This T cell receptor (beta chain) originates from a study of blood T cell repertoires in COVID-19. Study context: Samples came from the United States, Italy and Spain, spanning acute and convalescent COVID-19.

The CDR3 sequence is 16 residues long. V gave up 5 bases and J gave up 1 base; unmatched junction bases: 7. Germline CDR1 SGHDT, CDR2 YYEEEE. In the study's own analysis: For nucleated cells, counts were estimated from reference gene primer amplification. Clones were read by immunoSEQ multiplex PCR, and TCRdb kept only the in-frame ones, dropping some. That table supplies the V and J calls and clone size; D and trimming were determined from the DNA. This sample has approximately 220,000 clones, with 88% found just once. Participant reports of clinical history set cohort assignment. Donors in Cohort 3 who had recovered were those with two negative PCRs, healthcare professional clearance, or resolution of their symptoms.

This receptor was taken from a woman aged 25 to 39 who had recovered from COVID-19. This rearrangement joins TRBV5-6 to TRBJ2-5; 11 nucleotides agree with TRBD1. The sequencing input was PBMCs or T cells enriched from blood (not recorded which). DNA of the CDR3: TGTGCCAGCAGTACACGGGACAGGGGGTTCCAAGAGACCCAGTACTTC. Translation gives CASSTRDRGFQETQYF.